This TCR beta chain was found in a study of cytomegalovirus exposure and HLA in healthy donors (dated by TCRdb to about 2017). At the level of the whole study: According to an earlier analysis of several hundred of the donors, about 179 million T cells yielded 100 million or so unique TCR beta sequences and 250 to 350 Gb of sequence data. The number of typed donors differed by locus: about 620-640 for A, B, C, DRB1 and DQB1; some 540 for DQA1; 600 to 610 for DPA1; and about 470 for DPB1. Donor age, sex, ethnicity and CMV serostatus were collected together with the repertoire data. In an earlier analysis of around 540 of the donors, high-throughput TCR beta sequencing was used to judge whether each TCR beta V gene segment behaved as functional or pseudogenic. The later analysis used no new phenotypic data to find candidate immune exposures, relying instead on TCR beta sequences and their occurrence across donors. Using immunosequencing, the study profiled T cell repertoires from some 670 subjects and related those repertoires to cytomegalovirus serostatus. The genetic ancestry cluster associated with self-reported Caucasian donors included over 80% of the roughly 410 genotyped donors. In a later analysis, previously published TCR beta repertoires from hundreds of donors were re-analyzed and high-resolution HLA genotyping was added so that TCR occurrence patterns could be studied. The study aimed to test whether signatures of past pathogen exposure could be identified by cataloging public T cell receptors. Four or five DR-DQ haplotypes were handled as single units for association and clustering because linkage in the cohort was strong. In a later genetic analysis, genome-wide SNP genotypes for about three fifths of the roughly 670 donors were used, and that subset was treated as a discovery cohort. A separate validation cohort of roughly 130 different subjects was used in addition to the roughly 670-subject first cohort. Among 398 genotyped donors of the cohort, an average of roughly 240,000 unique TCR beta nucleotide sequences were sequenced per donor, around a sixth of them non-productive. Every discovery cohort repertoire had been produced on one sequencing platform. HLA typing covered class I and class II loci at four-digit resolution. An early release covering roughly 580 HLA-typed donors comprised 250 to 350 gigabases of sequencing data and roughly 85 million unique TCR sequences. The study combined high-throughput TCR immunosequencing, statistical association of individual TCRs with disease status, and machine learning to predict cytomegalovirus infection status.

Results and caveats for the whole study, not just this receptor: In an earlier analysis of about 600 of the donors, most TCR beta V segments appeared in productive rearrangements about 90% or about 30% of the time, broadly matching IMGT annotations. Some IMGT-functional V segments, including TRBV6-2 and TRBV6-3, could not be distinguished by the 87-base-pair reads and were therefore excluded. Because counts were too low, 15 to 20 rarely observed V segments, including chromosome 9 orphons, were left out of the earlier analysis of 587 of the donors. Sequencing depth was assumed to be roughly uniform across donors in the presence/absence analyses, though that assumption may not hold. The authors suggested that the approach could potentially be generalized to other disease states and immunological phenotypes. In a later analysis, HLA-associated TCR beta chains were found to be more clonally expanded and to have lower generation probabilities than equally common non-associated chains. Most TCR sequences were observed very rarely across donors, whereas some public TCRs were present in many individuals. A later analysis found that most CMV-associated TCR beta chains appeared HLA-restricted, with HLA associations seemingly driven largely by CMV exposure. Because some donors lacked HLA typing at each locus, the association tests relied only on the typed subset. A later analysis associated 15,000 to 20,000 TCR beta sequences with specific HLA alleles at a false discovery rate of 0.05. The cohort was sequenced for TCR beta chains only, and without alpha or paired-chain data the features that could be detected were limited. The classifier was reported to diagnose cytomegalovirus status with high specificity and sensitivity in both the original and validation cohorts. The study listed 150 to 200 TCR beta chains as associated with cytomegalovirus. Strong co-occurrence of HLA alleles, especially DR and DQ, made assigning TCR associations to individual alleles difficult. According to a later analysis, parvovirus B19, influenza, CMV and Epstein-Barr virus appeared linked to several top co-occurrence clusters. A few of the identified cytomegalovirus-associated TCR beta chains were confirmed in vitro to be specific for cytomegalovirus antigens. A cluster of highly shared sequence variants was judged likely to represent a technical artifact of the sequencing pipeline. A later genetic analysis associated a missense DCLRE1C variant with V-gene and J-gene trimming of TCR beta chains, and an independent cohort replicated the association. For the cohort, immune exposure information was limited to CMV serostatus. Correlated functional status among segregating V segments might be attributable to linkage disequilibrium, but an unknown experimental factor could not be ruled out. In a later analysis, the rate of TCR association differed among HLA loci, with DRB1 alleles having the most associated TCRs and HLA-C alleles having the fewest. In a later genetic analysis, fewer N-insertions in productive TCRs were reported among donors in an Asian-associated ancestry cluster than the approximately 630-donor mean. A further reported finding was that TCR beta sequences accurately predicted the HLA-A and HLA-B alleles for most subjects in the first cohort.

The cohort was made up of about 670 healthy bone marrow donors. At the time of sampling, all cohort members were nominally healthy, though unrecorded immune exposures were likely present. The donor tested CMV seronegative, placing the donor among the 352 seronegative members of the cohort. Every donor gave a peripheral blood sample, and the peripheral blood mononuclear cells from that sample were used for TCR beta sequencing. Genomic DNA was extracted from the blood cell samples with the Qiagen DNeasy Blood Extraction Kit. The library relied on the immunoSEQ multiplex PCR assay. For the multiplex PCR, a mixture combining 60 forward primers for TCR Vbeta segments and 13 reverse primers for TCR Jbeta segments was used. Amplification of the CDR3 region of rearranged TCR beta genes was performed with a multiplex PCR assay on genomic DNA. On the Illumina HiSeq System, the amplified TCR beta libraries were sequenced as 87-base-pair reads. The paper's processing steps were these. Across the 700 or so repertoires, a later analysis counted tens of millions of unique TCR beta chains, about 10 million of which were shared by at least two donors. To remove PCR and sequencing errors, raw reads were error-corrected and collapsed into unique sequences using a nearest-neighbor algorithm that merged closely related sequences. V, D and J gene segments were assigned by aligning CDR3 sequences to IMGT reference sequences. For a sequence to be retained, a match of at least six nucleotides was required to both a V gene segment and a J gene segment. Rearrangements were called productive when the CDR3 lacked stop codons and stayed in frame with V and J; all others were non-productive. Following IMGT convention, CDR3 was defined as the stretch from the second conserved V-encoded cysteine to the conserved J-encoded phenylalanine. Sequences without an unambiguous match to a single V gene segment were excluded from the earlier analysis of several hundred of the donors. An earlier analysis of under 750 of the donors called V segments functional above 56.7% productive rearrangements and segregating when the between-donor standard deviation exceeded 5%. A statistical classification framework was built to diagnose cytomegalovirus status from the catalog of TCR beta chain sequences. V and J gene assignment, in a later analysis, came from comparing TCR nucleotide sequences with IMGT/GENE-DB human TR gene sequences. Using the TCRdist pipeline, a later analysis assigned CDR3 sequences along with most-parsimonious VDJ recombination scenarios. In a later analysis, each TCR beta chain was defined by its CDR3 amino acid sequence together with its V-gene family, and reads without a unique V-gene family were excluded. As a way to deal with suspected cross-contamination and a sequencing artifact, a later analysis dropped 450 to 600 nucleotide sequences that were highly shared and had low generation probability. For each public chain, a later analysis derived a clonal expansion index from normalized ranks of inferred template counts within each repertoire. A later analysis computed generation probabilities with a VDJ recombination model fitted to out-of-frame rearrangements, and checked the results against IGoR. In a later analysis, TCR-TCR, TCR-HLA and TCR-CMV co-occurrence was scored with hypergeometric tests, and a repertoire-size bias correction was applied to TCR pairs. False discovery rates were estimated in a later analysis by permuting HLA or CMV assignments 20 times. A later analysis grouped co-occurring TCRs with DBSCAN, adding TCRdist sequence similarity when clustering within HLA-allele-positive subsets. Co-occurrence clustering excluded repertoires with fewer than 30,000 or more than 120,000 public chains, plus five with anomalous nucleotide sharing. Not all clones reach the TCRdb copy of this immuneACCESS table, which keeps in-frame sequences only. Checked studies attribute under half of the gap to unresolved V genes and leave the rest unexplained. The V and J calls and clone size come from that table; D and trimming were worked out from the DNA. A total of 150,000 to 200,000 clones appear in this sample, about 80% of them only once. The ten largest clones represent approximately 0.55% of the sample.

CDR1 and CDR2, per the germline V gene, are SGHDN and FVKESK. Reading from cysteine to phenylalanine, the CDR3 counts 15 amino acids. CDR3 DNA is the only sequence kept; it has 45 bases, read in frame from the first base. Germline trimming amounts to 6 bases on V and 6 bases on J, with 10 as the count of junction bases outside the gene matches. As for this clone: Its target antigen remains unknown. Per-base quality was not reported, and no clone a single base away is much larger than it.

The chain couples TRBV14 to TRBJ2-2; 7 central bases correspond to TRBD2. The sequence was collected from a woman between 50 and 59 years old in good health and CMV-seronegative. Sequencing was carried out using PBMCs. The nucleotide sequence reads TGTGCCAGCAGTCACCCTTGGGGGGGGGCCGGGGAGCTGTTTTTT. This yields the protein CASSHPWGGAGELFF.